The 5 T cell receptor beta chains below were found in one sample sequenced in a study of blood T cell repertoires in COVID-19. Assay used: immunoSEQ multiplex PCR; TCRdb lists only in-frame clones, some missing. Of 150,000 to 200,000 clones in the sample, around nine tenths were seen once. The sample comprised peripheral blood. All receptors derive from a man aged 50 or older with acute or convalescent COVID-19.

The chain recombines TRBV6-2 or TRBV6-3 with TRBJ1-2; D might be TRBD1 (5 bases). The CDR3 is made up of 13 amino acids. Germline V gene sequence: CDR1 MNHEY, CDR2 SVGEGT. The V end was cut by 2 bases, the J end by 8 bases, with 12 bases between. In DNA form, the CDR3 reads TGTGCCAGCAGTTACGCCAGGGTGGAAGGCTACACCTTC. It codes for CASSYARVEGYTF.

This rearrangement joins TRBV3-1 (or the pseudogene TRBV3-2) to TRBJ2-2; TRBD1 aligns across 9 bases. The CDR3 totals 15 residues. Germline values: CDR1 LGHDT, CDR2 YNNKEL (reference sequence). Germline trimming cut 4 bases from V and 4 bases from J; bases unmatched to any gene: 4. The CDR3 sequence: CASSPGTGLTGELFF. CDR3 in DNA: TGTGCCAGCAGCCCGGGGACAGGGCTCACCGGGGAGCTGTTTTTT.

This chain uses TRBV9 with TRBJ1-1; TRBD1 might be the D (5 bases). The CDR3 sequence is 14 residues long. Germline lookup yields CDR1 SGDLS and CDR2 YYNGEE. Trimming took 2 bases from V and 1 from J, leaving 9 bases between them. CDR3 nucleotides: TGTGCCAGCAGCGTTACTGACAGGAACACTGAAGCTTTCTTT. Translating gives CASSVTDRNTEAFF.

V gene TRBV21-1 combines with J gene TRBJ2-1; the table's TRBD2 call for D was not verified on the DNA. TRBV21-1 is shown as a pseudogene. CDR3 length equals 18 residues. CDR3 sequence reads: CASSKPHRGLAGGNEQFF. The CDR3 region has the DNA TGTGCCAGCAGCAAACCCCACCGGGGACTAGCGGGAGGCAATGAGCAGTTCTTC.

The chain recombines TRBV5-5 with TRBJ2-1; possible D gene TRBD1, 5 bases. V lost 4 bases, J lost 5 bases, and 16 bases lay in between. The germline CDR1 and CDR2 sequences are SGHKS and YYEKEE (reference sequence). CDR3 size: 15 residues. CDR3 sequence (DNA): TGTGCCAGCAGCCCCCCCGACTTGGACAACAATGAGCAGTTCTTC. Protein: CASSPPDLDNNEQFF. The full variable domain, its missing parts supplied by reference TRBV5-5 and TRBJ2-1, is DAGVTQSPTHLIKTRGQQVTLRCSPISGHKSVSWYQQVLGQGPQFIFQYYEKEERGRGNFPDRFSARQFPNYSSELNVNALLLGDSALYLCASSPPDLDNNEQFFGPGTRLTVL.